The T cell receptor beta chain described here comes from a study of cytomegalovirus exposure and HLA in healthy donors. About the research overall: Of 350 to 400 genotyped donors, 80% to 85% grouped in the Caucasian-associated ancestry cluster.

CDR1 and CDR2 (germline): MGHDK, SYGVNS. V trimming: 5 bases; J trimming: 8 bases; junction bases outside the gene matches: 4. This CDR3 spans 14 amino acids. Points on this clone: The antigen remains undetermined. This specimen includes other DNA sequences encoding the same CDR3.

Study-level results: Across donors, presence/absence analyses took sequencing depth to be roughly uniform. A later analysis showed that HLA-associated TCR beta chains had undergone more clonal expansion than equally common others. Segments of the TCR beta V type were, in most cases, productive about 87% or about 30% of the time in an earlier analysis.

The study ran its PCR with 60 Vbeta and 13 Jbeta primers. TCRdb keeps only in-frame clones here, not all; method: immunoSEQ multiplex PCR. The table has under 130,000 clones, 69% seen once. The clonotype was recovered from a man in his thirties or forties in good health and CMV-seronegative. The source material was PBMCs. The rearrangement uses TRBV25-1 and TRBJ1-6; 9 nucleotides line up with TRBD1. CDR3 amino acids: CASSPTGGDSPLHF. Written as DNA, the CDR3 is TGTGCCAGCAGTCCGACAGGGGGAGATTCACCCCTCCACTTT.